This is a list of T cell receptor beta chains from one sample in a study of cytomegalovirus exposure and HLA in healthy donors. Libraries were prepared by immunoSEQ multiplex PCR; TCRdb keeps only in-frame clonotypes and omits some of them. The repertoire holds 160,000 or so clones, about 88% seen once, with approximately 3% in the top ten. Sample: PBMCs. Source of these receptors: a man between 18 and 29 years old in good health and CMV-seronegative. CDR3s include the opening cysteine and the closing phenylalanine or tryptophan. A D gene is named only where the DNA matches it firmly. A clone size is listed for some rows: how often the clone was seen (once, few, many), or a class if it is expanded.

TRBD2 TRBJ2-1 TRBV28 NA 16 CASSPRDYRSYNEQFF TGTGCCAGCAGTCCCCGGGACTACCGCTCCTACAATGAGCAGTTCTTC
NA TRBJ2-1 TRBV6-5 NA 13 CASSYSQYNEQFF TGTGCCAGCAGTTACAGTCAGTACAATGAGCAGTTCTTC
TRBD1 TRBJ1-1 TRBV18 NA 17 CASSNRDRGPLGTEAFF TGTGCCAGCTCAAACCGGGACAGGGGGCCATTGGGGACTGAAGCTTTCTTT
TRBD2 TRBJ2-2 TRBV6-6 NA 16 CASGGGGHGNTGELFF TGTGCCAGCGGGGGCGGGGGGCACGGGAACACCGGGGAGCTGTTTTTT
NA TRBJ2-3 TRBV6-5 NA 15 CASSYSGLSTDTQYF TGTGCCAGCAGTTACTCGGGGCTAAGCACAGATACGCAGTATTTT
NA TRBJ1-5 TRBV2 NA 14 CASRVGESNQPQHF TGTGCCAGCCGCGTAGGGGAAAGCAATCAGCCCCAGCATTTT
TRBD2 TRBJ2-7 TRBV7-9 NA 14 CASSGTSDSYEQYF TGTGCCAGCAGTGGGACTAGCGACTCCTACGAGCAGTACTTC
TRBD2 TRBJ2-2 TRBV27 NA 16 CASSLLAGGPAGELFF TGTGCCAGCAGTTTATTGGCGGGGGGGCCTGCCGGGGAGCTGTTTTTT
TRBD1 TRBJ1-2 TRBV6-6 many 15 CASSYLNRGQDGYTF TGTGCCAGCAGCTACCTAAACAGGGGGCAGGATGGCTACACCTTC
NA TRBJ1-1 TRBV2 NA 13 CASSEQRQSEAFF TGTGCCAGCAGCGAACAGAGACAGAGTGAAGCTTTCTTT
NA TRBJ2-1 TRBV4-3 NA 12 CASSQDLNEQFF TGCGCCAGCAGCCAAGATCTCAATGAGCAGTTCTTC
NA TRBJ1-2 TRBV6-1 NA 17 CASSDGGRGGAIYGYTF TGTGCCAGCAGTGATGGTGGGAGGGGCGGGGCAATCTATGGCTACACCTTC
TRBD1 TRBJ1-4 TRBV11-2 NA 14 CATPTPGGNEKLFF TGTGCCACCCCGACCCCAGGGGGCAATGAAAAACTGTTTTTT
TRBD1 TRBJ1-2 TRBV29-1 NA 13 CSVGQGGLYGYTF TGCAGCGTAGGACAGGGGGGCCTCTATGGCTACACCTTC
NA TRBJ1-6 TRBV10-1 few 13 CASSDSYNSPLHF TGCGCCAGCAGTGACAGCTATAATTCACCCCTCCACTTT
NA TRBJ2-7 TRBV28 NA 15 CASRPNDRPSGEQYF TGTGCCAGCAGACCTAACGACAGGCCGTCGGGCGAGCAGTACTTC
NA TRBJ1-1 TRBV29-1 NA 13 CSVERTLNTEAFF TGCAGCGTTGAGAGGACACTGAACACTGAAGCTTTCTTT
TRBD2 TRBJ2-3 TRBV11-2 once 19 CASSPRLAGGITFTDTQYF TGTGCCAGCAGCCCCCGACTAGCGGGGGGGATTACCTTCACAGATACGCAGTATTTT
NA TRBJ2-3 TRBV7-9 NA 12 CASSPEADTQYF TGTGCCAGCAGCCCCGAGGCAGATACGCAGTATTTT
NA TRBJ2-5 TRBV5-1 once 13 CASSPGVQETQYF TGCGCCAGCAGCCCGGGAGTACAAGAGACCCAGTACTTC
NA TRBJ2-2 TRBV9 NA 15 CASSLRDWNTGELFF TGTGCCAGCAGCCTTCGGGACTGGAACACCGGGGAGCTGTTTTTT
NA TRBJ2-7 TRBV5-6 NA 14 CASSLDGSSYEQYF TGTGCCAGCAGCTTGGACGGTTCCTCCTACGAGCAGTACTTC
NA TRBJ1-6 TRBV5-1 NA 14 CASSTPDRVSPLHF TGCGCCAGCAGCACTCCGGACAGAGTTTCACCCCTCCACTTT
NA TRBJ1-2 TRBV27 NA 13 CASRQQGSYGYTF TGTGCCAGCAGGCAACAGGGCTCCTATGGCTACACCTTC
TRBD1 TRBJ1-5 TRBV30 NA 15 CAWSVGQGVHQPQHF TGTGCCTGGAGTGTGGGACAGGGCGTCCATCAGCCCCAGCATTTT
NA TRBJ1-2 TRBV4-3 NA 14 CASSQGSATYGYTF TGCGCCAGCAGCCAAGGATCTGCTACCTATGGCTACACCTTC
TRBD2 TRBJ2-7 TRBV6-1 NA 15 CASSGPGTSLYEQYF TGTGCCAGCAGTGGCCCCGGGACTAGCCTCTACGAGCAGTACTTC
TRBD1 TRBJ1-2 TRBV27 NA 16 CASSPRQGPPFYGYTF TGTGCCAGCAGTCCTAGACAGGGACCCCCGTTCTATGGCTACACCTTC
NA TRBJ2-2 TRBV6-4 NA 16 CASSDSASLDTGELFF TGTGCCAGCAGTGACTCGGCCAGTCTAGACACCGGGGAGCTGTTTTTT
NA TRBJ2-7 TRBV18 NA 14 CASSPTGPLYEQYF TGTGCCAGCTCACCTACAGGGCCCCTCTACGAGCAGTACTTC
TRBD1 TRBJ1-2 TRBV13 NA 16 CASSPDRTGKHYGYTF TGTGCCAGCAGCCCCGACAGGACAGGAAAACACTATGGCTACACCTTC
NA TRBJ1-1 TRBV29-1 NA 14 CSVAFRLSNTEAFF TGCAGCGTTGCTTTTAGACTCTCAAACACTGAAGCTTTCTTT
NA TRBJ1-1 TRBV6-5 NA 15 CASSYPGHKNTEAFF TGTGCCAGCAGTTACCCGGGACACAAGAACACTGAAGCTTTCTTT
TRBD1 TRBJ1-3 TRBV30 NA 17 CAWSVPRTGVAGNTIYF TGTGCCTGGAGTGTACCAAGGACAGGGGTTGCAGGAAACACCATATATTTT
TRBD1 TRBJ2-7 TRBV5-1 NA 15 CASSLEVTGSYEQYF TGCGCCAGCAGCTTGGAAGTGACAGGGTCCTACGAGCAGTACTTC
TRBD2 TRBJ2-2 TRBV4-3 NA 17 CASSQETSGRTTGELFF TGCGCCAGCAGCCAGGAGACTAGCGGGAGGACCACCGGGGAGCTGTTTTTT
NA TRBJ1-2 TRBV29-1 NA 13 CSVLVDSNYGYTF TGCAGCGTTCTCGTGGACAGCAACTATGGCTACACCTTC
TRBD1 TRBJ2-7 TRBV2 NA 12 CASKQGAYEQYF TGTGCCAGCAAACAGGGGGCCTACGAGCAGTACTTC
NA TRBJ2-4 TRBV19 NA 15 CASSHRGTGKNIQYF TGTGCCAGTAGTCATAGGGGGACGGGTAAAAACATTCAGTACTTC
NA TRBJ1-6 TRBV4-1 NA 14 CASSQDVSVSPLHF TGCGCCAGCAGCCAAGATGTCTCTGTTTCACCCCTCCACTTT
NA TRBJ2-4 TRBV7-9 NA 13 CASSPLDWDIQYF TGTGCCAGCAGCCCCCTGGACTGGGACATTCAGTACTTC
TRBD2 TRBJ2-7 TRBV29-1 NA 14 CSADDGRAGYEQYF TGCAGCGCCGACGACGGGAGGGCCGGGTACGAGCAGTACTTC
TRBD2 TRBJ2-3 TRBV2 NA 16 CASSELGRANPDTQYF TGTGCCAGCAGTGAACTCGGGAGGGCCAACCCAGATACGCAGTATTTT
TRBD2 TRBJ2-3 TRBV25-1 NA 17 CASSEWGGTTLSDTQYF TGTGCCAGCAGTGAATGGGGGGGGACCACCTTGTCGGATACGCAGTATTTT
TRBD1 TRBJ1-4 TRBV7-9 NA 14 CASSPDRTGEKLFF TGTGCCAGCAGCCCGGACAGGACAGGGGAAAAACTGTTTTTT